The clone carrying this TCR beta chain was picked up a small number of times. Its antigen is not identified. The CDR3 has 14 residues. Germline CDR1 is SQVTM and CDR2 is ANQGSEA. Trimming cost V 8 bases and J 5 bases, with 22 bases left between them. The data stem from a study of OX40 agonist ivuxolimab in advanced cancers. At the level of the study: Ivuxolimab was administered intravenously to patients at 0.01 to 10 mg/kg every 2 weeks. General study findings and limits: Average numbers of expanded clones were greater in CD8+ T cells than in CD4+.

Produced via immunoSEQ multiplex PCR; TCRdb's table is partial and in-frame only. The sample contains about 79,000 clones, approximately 92% of which appear only once. Autoimmune disease history or systemic immunosuppression barred patients. V is TRBV29-1 and J is TRBJ2-7, with D perhaps matching TRBD1 (6 bases). Here the sequenced sample was CD4+ or CD8+ T cells sorted from blood, taken in a trial of the OX40 agonist ivuxolimab. The sequence was collected from an adult with an advanced solid tumor such as melanoma, head and neck, liver or kidney cancer. As DNA, the CDR3 is TGCAGCATCGCTCGGGCAGGGGATTTCGACGAGCAGTACTTC. Amino acid sequence: CSIARAGDFDEQYF.